This T cell receptor beta chain originates from a study of identical twins. TCRdb reprocessed the 5' RACE reads via MiXCR and lists one record per CDR3 protein. The sample shows a few hundred thousand distinct CDR3 sequences, roughly a quarter of them seen only once. The sample also formed part of further work on T cells expressing NK-cell markers.

The sequence was collected from a woman between 18 and 29 years old in good health. Source material: CD4+ T cells sorted from blood.

CDR3 bases: TGCAGCGTTGATAGGTATAATTCTCGGCAGGGCGGCGAGCAGTTCTTC. It specifies CSVDRYNSRQGGEQFF. This sequence joins TRBV29-1 and TRBJ2-1; possible D gene TRBD1, 5 bases. Looked up from germline, CDR1 is SQVTM and CDR2 is ANQGSEA. CDR3 length equals 16 residues. V lost 3 bases and J lost 10, with 25 bases in between.